This T cell receptor (beta chain) stems from a study of blood T cell repertoires in COVID-19. Looking at the study overall: The United States, Italy and Spain provided the acute and convalescent COVID-19 samples. Sample material is recorded as cDNA or gDNA derived from T cells, B-cell-depleted T cells, or PBMCs.

The germline V and J ends were trimmed by 7 bases and 2 bases, with 18 bases remaining between them. Germline CDR1 and CDR2: MNHNY and SVGAGI (reference sequence). The CDR3 totals 16 residues. This clone showed up just once. Under the authors' procedure: Nucleated cell number was recorded as an estimate derived from reference gene primer amplification. Sequencing was performed with immunoSEQ multiplex PCR; in TCRdb, only in-frame clones are kept and a portion is missing. V, J and clone size were drawn from that table, and D and trimming were deduced from the DNA. Here the sample spans 85,000 to 120,000 clones, around 90% being singletons.

This chain joins TRBV6-6 and TRBJ2-1; D ambiguous. The TCR originated in a man aged 50-60 years with active COVID-19. Sequenced: peripheral blood. CDR3 loop: CASTTPPGNPYNEQFF. In DNA form, the CDR3 reads TGTGCCAGCACCACCCCACCGGGTAACCCCTACAATGAGCAGTTCTTC.